The sequence of this T cell receptor beta chain was determined in a study of technical replicates of blood from several donors. A note on this clone: At one end the junction does not follow the germline gene, possibly because of a read error.

The CDR3 consists of 11 residues. CDR1 is GTSNPN and CDR2 is SVGIG in the germline V gene (reference sequence). Only in-frame clones appear in the TCRdb table, and some are missing; sequencing was by immunoSEQ multiplex PCR. Found here are 90,000 to 100,000 clones, approximately 94% of them singletons; the top ten hold approximately 0.22%. This rearrangement joins TRBV30 to TRBJ1-2; the D is unclear. Sequencing input: T cells isolated from PBMCs. This TCR was recovered from a human donor in good health. The CDR3 protein is CVWRCPGGYTF. The DNA of the CDR3 is TGTGTCTGGAGGTGTCCGGGTGGCTACACCTTC.